The entry below describes one T cell receptor beta chain. This sample was taken from a study of cytomegalovirus exposure and HLA in healthy donors. The PCR was carried out with 60 Vbeta primers and 13 Jbeta primers. The method was immunoSEQ multiplex PCR; TCRdb's version includes in-frame clones alone and lacks a portion of them. Of around 180,000 clones in the sample, 70% to 80% were seen once. With 5 bases removed from V and 2 bases from J, the gap between germline ends came to 8 bases. CDR3 length equals 13 residues. Germline values: CDR1 MNHEY, CDR2 SMNVEV (reference sequence). Sequencing used PBMCs. The V gene is TRBV27, the J gene TRBJ2-3, with a tentative D call TRBD2 (6 bases). The sequence derives from a woman in her fifties or sixties in good health and CMV-seronegative. CDR3 residues: CASSRTITDTQYF. The CDR3 coding sequence is TGTGCCAGCAGTCGGACTATCACAGATACGCAGTATTTT.